Described below is a single T cell receptor beta chain sequence and its context. Antigen specificity is unknown. 60 Vbeta and 13 Jbeta primers were used in PCR. Clones were read by immunoSEQ multiplex PCR, and TCRdb kept only the in-frame ones, dropping some. Of about 150,000 clones in the sample, roughly 81% were seen once. Germline-derived CDR1 and CDR2 are MGHDK and SYGVNS. The CDR3 covers 15 residues. V dropped 4 bases and J dropped 8 bases, with 17 bases sitting between them. This sample was included in a study of cytomegalovirus exposure and HLA in healthy donors. The study, taken as a whole, reports: In vitro confirmation showed a few CMV-associated chains to be CMV antigen specific. Per a later analysis, HLA-associated TCR beta chains showed more clonal expansion than other, equally common TCR beta chains. Several of the most significant clusters appeared linked to common viral pathogens, based on a later analysis. Accurate prediction of most subjects' HLA-A and HLA-B alleles from TCR beta sequences was reported.

V and J are TRBV25-1 and TRBJ1-4; D might be TRBD1 (6 bases). The sequence came from a woman under 30 in good health and CMV-seronegative. Sequencing input: PBMCs. The CDR3 nucleotides are TGTGCCAGCAGTGCGCAGGGGAGAATTACGGAAAAACTGTTTTTT. Encoded protein: CASSAQGRITEKLFF.